A few counts support the clone carrying this T cell receptor beta chain. Its antigen is currently unknown. Per germline, CDR1 DFQATT and CDR2 SNEGSKA (reference sequence). CDR3 length: 13 residues. Deletions cut 3 bases from V and 8 bases from J, with 16 bases between. The sample originates from a study of regulatory T cells in long-lasting Graves disease. About the research overall: Positive TSH receptor antibodies alongside over 5 years of antithyroid drugs were what marked Graves' disease as persistent.

Relying on iRepertoire HTBI primers and Arm-PCR of CDR3 regions, the team built TCR beta libraries. TCRdb re-called the multiplex PCR reads with MiXCR, one entry per CDR3 protein. The sample records 350,000 to 450,000 distinct CDR3 sequences, roughly a fifth being singletons. Indicated time point: persistent/refractory GD, antithyroid drugs over 5 years with positive TRAb. The TCR library was prepared using RNA isolated from PBMCs. Study-wide findings and caveats: Accuracy might have suffered from few samples.

The TCR was taken from a female donor with Graves disease. The gene calls are TRBV20-1 and TRBJ1-1, with a weak D call TRBD1 (5 bases). The sample was peripheral blood mononuclear cells (PBMCs), taken when the disease was refractory, from a patient treated with antithyroid drugs. The CDR3 coding sequence is TGCAGTGCTAGGTATAACCAGGGACCCGAAGCTTTCTTT. This gives the protein CSARYNQGPEAFF.